This is a list of T cell receptor beta chains from one sample in a study of blood T cell repertoires in COVID-19. TCRdb's table, derived via immunoSEQ multiplex PCR, lists solely in-frame clones and lacks some. The sample has 150,000 to 200,000 clones, around nine tenths seen once. Sequenced input: peripheral blood. These receptors all stem from a man between 18 and 29 years old with active or convalescent COVID-19. Each CDR3 is given with its conserved first and last residue. D genes are given only for firm matches. Only part of the rows carry a size: once, few, many, or a class if the clone is expanded.

v_call	clone_size	j_call	d_call	cdr3_aa	cdr3_nt
TRBV7-2	once	TRBJ1-1	NA	CASRSGLSTEAFF	TGTGCCAGCAGATCAGGGCTGAGCACTGAAGCTTTCTTT
TRBV5-1	NA	TRBJ2-1	TRBD2	CASSLGLANEQFF	TGCGCCAGCAGCTTGGGACTAGCGAATGAGCAGTTCTTC
TRBV7-9	NA	TRBJ1-1	TRBD1	CASSLAYRGTEAFF	TGTGCCAGCAGCTTAGCATACAGGGGCACTGAAGCTTTCTTT
TRBV12-3/TRBV12-4	NA	TRBJ2-2	TRBD1	CASRTGTTGELFF	TGTGCCAGCAGGACAGGGACCACCGGGGAGCTGTTTTTT
TRBV5-6	NA	TRBJ2-2	NA	CASSLGQTDTGELFF	TGTGCCAGCAGCTTGGGACAAACCGACACCGGGGAGCTGTTTTTT
TRBV18	NA	TRBJ1-1	NA	CASSAKQGAGTEAFF	TGTGCCAGCTCAGCAAAACAAGGGGCTGGCACTGAAGCTTTCTTT
TRBV25-1	once	TRBJ1-3	NA	CASSDYAAYGNTIYF	TGTGCCAGCAGTGACTATGCGGCGTACGGAAACACCATATATTTT
TRBV6-2/TRBV6-3	NA	TRBJ1-5	NA	CASSYGAAGDQPQHF	TGTGCCAGCAGTTACGGGGCGGCAGGGGATCAGCCCCAGCATTTT
TRBV27	NA	TRBJ2-3	NA	CASIRRGSTDTQYF	TGTGCCAGCATTCGTAGGGGGAGCACAGATACGCAGTATTTT
TRBV13	NA	TRBJ1-2	NA	CASSPNRDGYTF	TGTGCCAGCAGCCCGAACAGGGATGGCTACACCTTC
TRBV10-2	NA	TRBJ2-3	NA	CASTTAVATDTQYF	TGCGCCAGCACCACGGCGGTAGCGACAGATACGCAGTATTTT
TRBV9	NA	TRBJ1-2	TRBD1	CASSVGTGGNKGGYGYTF	TGTGCCAGCAGCGTAGGTACAGGGGGCAATAAGGGTGGCTATGGCTACACCTTC
TRBV19	NA	TRBJ1-2	NA	CASSIVVGQGNGYTF	TGTGCCAGTAGTATAGTTGTGGGCCAGGGTAATGGCTACACCTTC
TRBV11-3	NA	TRBJ2-3	TRBD1	CASWDRETPDTQYF	TGTGCCTCATGGGACAGGGAAACCCCAGATACGCAGTATTTT
TRBV19	NA	TRBJ1-5	NA	CASSLQGGQPQHF	TGTGCCAGTAGTTTGCAGGGTGGGCAGCCCCAGCATTTT
TRBV6-2/TRBV6-3	few	TRBJ2-7	NA	CASGRQATYEQYF	TGTGCCAGCGGCCGGCAGGCCACCTACGAGCAGTACTTC
TRBV6-4	NA	TRBJ2-6	NA	CASSQSTASGANVLTF	TGTGCCAGCAGCCAGTCGACAGCCTCTGGGGCCAACGTCCTGACTTTC
TRBV11-2	NA	TRBJ1-4	NA	CASSLNVGGTNEKLFF	TGTGCCAGCAGCCTCAACGTGGGGGGGACTAATGAAAAACTGTTTTTT
TRBV18	NA	TRBJ1-1	NA	CASSPTQEKAEAFF	TGTGCCAGCTCACCGACACAGGAAAAGGCTGAAGCTTTCTTT
TRBV15	NA	TRBJ2-6	NA	CATSRDQGSGANVLTF	TGTGCCACCAGCAGAGATCAGGGCTCTGGGGCCAACGTCCTGACTTTC